The clone carrying this T cell receptor (beta chain) was counted between two and nine times. Its antigen is not known. This record comes from a study of T cells in Graves' hyperthyroidism and ophthalmopathy. General study findings and limits: Most clonotypes expanded in the thyroid (above 0.001) were also present in blood.

What was amplified from RNA transcripts were TCR beta CDR3 regions. Initially, a first-round RT-PCR of the TCR CDR3 employed the HTBI primer set. Via MiXCR, TCRdb re-called the multiplex PCR reads, giving one row per CDR3 protein. In the table there are over 500,000 distinct CDR3 sequences, roughly 16% of which are singletons. This clonotype originated in a woman aged 25 to 39 with Graves' ophthalmopathy. Sequencing used blood.

The CDR3 sequence is CASSPFLDQNIQYF. The CDR3 DNA is TGTGCCAGCAGCCCCTTCCTTGACCAAAACATTCAGTACTTC. The V and J genes are TRBV7-2 and TRBJ2-4; D gene ambiguous. The V and J ends lost 5 bases and 5 bases respectively, with 13 bases between them. Germline values: CDR1 SGHTA, CDR2 FQGNSA. This CDR3 is built from 14 residues.